These T cell receptor beta chains were read from a single sample in a study of T cell responses to AZD1222 COVID-19 vaccine. The protocol was immunoSEQ multiplex PCR, while the TCRdb copy is restricted to in-frame clones and leaves out a portion. The table includes 100,000 to 150,000 clones, 90% detected once. The sample in question was peripheral blood, obtained on day 0 of MenACWY control vaccination. Source of these receptors: an adult in good health. CDR3s include the opening cysteine and the closing phenylalanine or tryptophan. The order of the fields is D gene, V gene, clone size, J gene, CDR3 protein, CDR3 DNA. D genes are given only for firm matches. For some rows the clone size is stated as once, few or many, or as a class when expanded; others skip it.

d_gene: TRBD1; v_gene: TRBV6-5; abundance: NA; j_gene: TRBJ2-1; CDR3aa: CASSYWGQGREQFF; CDR3nt: TGTGCCAGCAGTTACTGGGGACAGGGACGAGAGCAGTTCTTC
d_gene: NA; v_gene: TRBV9; abundance: NA; j_gene: TRBJ1-1; CDR3aa: CASSTRQEMNTEAFF; CDR3nt: TGTGCCAGCAGCACCCGACAGGAAATGAACACTGAAGCTTTCTTT
d_gene: TRBD1; v_gene: TRBV5-6; abundance: NA; j_gene: TRBJ1-1; CDR3aa: CASSRVDREYTEAFF; CDR3nt: TGTGCCAGCAGCAGGGTGGACAGGGAATACACTGAAGCTTTCTTT
d_gene: NA; v_gene: TRBV6-2/TRBV6-3; abundance: once; j_gene: TRBJ2-3; CDR3aa: CASSYRRSGVTDTQYF; CDR3nt: TGTGCCAGCAGTTACCGGAGGAGTGGGGTGACAGATACGCAGTATTTT
d_gene: TRBD2; v_gene: TRBV5-6; abundance: NA; j_gene: TRBJ2-2; CDR3aa: CASSLAVAGNTGELFF; CDR3nt: TGTGCCAGCAGCTTGGCCGTAGCGGGGAACACCGGGGAGCTGTTTTTT
d_gene: NA; v_gene: TRBV4-3; abundance: NA; j_gene: TRBJ1-2; CDR3aa: CASSPADYNYGYTF; CDR3nt: TGCGCCAGCAGCCCCGCGGACTATAACTATGGCTACACCTTC
d_gene: NA; v_gene: TRBV24-1; abundance: NA; j_gene: TRBJ1-5; CDR3aa: CATFWRRNQPQHF; CDR3nt: TGTGCCACGTTTTGGAGGAGGAATCAGCCCCAGCATTTT
d_gene: TRBD2; v_gene: TRBV4-3; abundance: NA; j_gene: TRBJ2-3; CDR3aa: CASSQGTSADTQYF; CDR3nt: TGCGCCAGCAGCCAAGGGACTAGTGCAGATACGCAGTATTTT
d_gene: NA; v_gene: TRBV19; abundance: NA; j_gene: TRBJ1-5; CDR3aa: CASSIVDNQPQHF; CDR3nt: TGTGCCAGTAGTATAGTCGACAATCAGCCCCAGCATTTT
d_gene: NA; v_gene: TRBV6-1; abundance: once; j_gene: TRBJ2-7; CDR3aa: CASSEFAGTYEQYF; CDR3nt: TGTGCCAGCAGTGAATTTGCAGGGACCTACGAGCAGTACTTC